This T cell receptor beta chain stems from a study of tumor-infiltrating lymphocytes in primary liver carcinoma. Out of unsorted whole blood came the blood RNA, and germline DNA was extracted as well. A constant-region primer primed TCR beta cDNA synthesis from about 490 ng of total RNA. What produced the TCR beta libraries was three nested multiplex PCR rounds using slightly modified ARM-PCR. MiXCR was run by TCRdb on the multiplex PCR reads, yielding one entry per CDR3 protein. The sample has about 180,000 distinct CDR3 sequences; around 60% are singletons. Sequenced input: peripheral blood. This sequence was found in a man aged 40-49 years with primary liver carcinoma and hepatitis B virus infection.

The CDR3 DNA reads TGTGCCAGCAGTCAGGGGGGCGGCCCCTACGAGCAGTACTTC. Its protein is CASSQGGGPYEQYF. V usage is TRBV12-3 or TRBV12-4 and J usage is TRBJ2-7, with D possibly matching TRBD1 (7 bases). The V end lost 5 bases, the J end lost 2 bases, and 13 bases lay between the germline ends. This CDR3 comprises 14 residues.